One and the same sample provided the 26 T cell receptor beta chains below, sequenced in a study of blood T cell repertoires in COVID-19. The assay was immunoSEQ multiplex PCR, and TCRdb's table has in-frame clones only and misses some. The sample lists some 40,000 clones; around 70% were seen once. The sequencing sample was made of peripheral blood. Receptors originate from a man aged 80 or over with acute or convalescent COVID-19.

The genes are TRBV3-1 (or the pseudogene TRBV3-2) and TRBJ2-2; TRBD2 might be the D (6 bases). The CDR3 sequence is 15 residues long. V was cut by 3 bases and J by 4 bases, with 12 bases left in between. The germline CDR1 and CDR2 sequences are LGHDT and YNNKEL (reference sequence). CDR3 sequence: CASSQWRASTGELFF. CDR3 coding DNA: TGTGCCAGCAGCCAGTGGAGGGCGAGCACCGGGGAGCTGTTTTTT.

This clone has a handful of counts. This rearrangement joins TRBV4-1 to TRBJ1-3, with 7 bases aligning to TRBD1. CDR3 length equals 15 residues. Germline trimming cut 0 bases from V and 8 bases from J; bases unmatched to any gene: 7. CDR1 is MGHRA and CDR2 is YSYEKL in the germline V gene. The CDR3 sequence: CASSQENTGAHTIYF. The CDR3 region has the DNA TGCGCCAGCAGCCAAGAAAACACAGGGGCGCACACCATATATTTT.

The J gene is TRBJ2-7, the V gene TRBV6-5; 10 nucleotides match TRBD1. Germline trimming cut 1 base from V and 1 base from J; bases unmatched to any gene: 1. This CDR3 comprises 15 residues. CDR1 MNHEY and CDR2 SVGAGI come from the germline V gene. CDR3 DNA sequence: TGTGCCAGCAGTTACTTGGGACAGGGGTCCTACGAGCAGTACTTC. Its translation: CASSYLGQGSYEQYF.

The rearrangement joins TRBV12-5 to TRBJ2-7; perhaps TRBD2 as D (7 bases). Germline-derived CDR1 and CDR2 are LGHNT and FRNRAP. Trimming pared 5 bases from V and 2 bases from J, leaving 16 bases between. The CDR3 has 15 amino acids. CDR3 loop: CASGPRGGPTYEQYF. As DNA, the CDR3 is TGTGCTAGTGGTCCGAGGGGGGGACCCACCTACGAGCAGTACTTC. The variable domain in full, completed from reference TRBV12-5 and TRBJ2-7, reads DARVTQTPRHKVTEMGQEVTMRCQPILGHNTVFWYRQTMMQGLELLAYFRNRAPLDDSGMPKDRFSAEMPDATLATLKIQPSEPRDSAVYFCASGPRGGPTYEQYFGPGTRLTVT.

V usage is TRBV6-6 and J usage is TRBJ2-2; D unresolved. Germline V gives CDR1 MNHNY, CDR2 SVGAGI (reference sequence). The CDR3 is made up of 13 amino acids. Trimming stripped 1 base from V and 2 bases from J, with 2 bases between. The CDR3 sequence is CASSYLNTGELFF. The CDR3 bases are TGTGCCAGCAGTTACTTAAACACCGGGGAGCTGTTTTTT.

V gene TRBV5-4 combines with J gene TRBJ1-2; D is unclear. Deletions cut 3 bases from V and 5 bases from J, with 14 bases between. The V gene's germline CDR1 is SGHNT and CDR2 YYREEE (reference sequence). The CDR3 is 14 residues long. This CDR3 is CASSSNAGVYGYTF. CDR3 nucleotides: TGTGCCAGCAGCTCTAACGCCGGGGTGTATGGCTACACCTTC.

The chain recombines TRBV7-7 with TRBJ2-3; tentative D call: TRBD2 (6 bases). Germline CDR1 and CDR2: SSHAT and FNYEAQ (reference sequence). CDR3 length: 15 residues. V lost 5 bases and J lost 2, with 14 bases in between. Here the CDR3 DNA reads TGTGCCAGCAGCCCTTTGGCGGGGCTCACAGATACGCAGTATTTT. It is translated as CASSPLAGLTDTQYF.

The V gene is TRBV3-1 (or the pseudogene TRBV3-2), the J gene TRBJ2-5; 8 bases are a match to TRBD2. CDR1 and CDR2 from the germline V gene are LGHDT and YNNKEL (reference sequence). Germline trimming cut 0 bases from V and 7 bases from J; bases unmatched to any gene: 16. CDR3 length: 18 amino acids. The CDR3 region has the DNA TGTGCCAGCAGCCAAGATGTAGCGACCGGGACTAGGTTTCGGACCCAGTACTTC. Protein: CASSQDVATGTRFRTQYF.

CDR3: CAISESKAGGSHLGTQYF. In DNA form, the CDR3 reads TGTGCCATCAGTGAGTCGAAAGCAGGGGGCTCACATTTAGGGACCCAGTACTTC. The rearrangement links TRBV10-3 to TRBJ2-5; the match to TRBD1 covers 8 bases. This CDR3 spans 18 amino acids. CDR1 and CDR2 from the germline V gene are ENHRY and SYGVKD. The V gene end was trimmed by 0 bases and the J gene end by 7 bases; junction bases not matched to a gene: 16.

The chain carries TRBV3-1 (or the pseudogene TRBV3-2) and TRBJ2-7; TRBD2 agrees at 15 bases. Germline V lookup: CDR1 LGHDT, CDR2 YNNKEL (reference sequence). The ends lost 4 bases at V and 6 bases at J; junction bases unmatched: 7. The CDR3 totals 16 residues. The CDR3, as DNA: TGTGCCAGCAGCCCGGGACTAGCGGGAGGAACTGGCGAGCAGTACTTC. Translation: CASSPGLAGGTGEQYF.

The rearrangement uses TRBV6-6 and TRBJ2-1; TRBD2 matches 9 bases. The CDR3 spans 15 residues. Germline V CDR1 and CDR2: MNHNY, SVGAGI (reference sequence). The J segment lost 4 bases and the V segment lost 5 bases, leaving 6 bases of the junction unmatched. DNA for the CDR3: TGTGCCAGCAGTGCCGCTAGCGGGGTATACAATGAGCAGTTCTTC. Amino acid sequence: CASSAASGVYNEQFF.

The chain couples TRBV4-1 to TRBJ1-3, with 7 positions matching TRBD1. V lost 0 bases to trimming and J lost 1 base; unmatched junction nucleotides: 9. Germline assignment: CDR1 MGHRA and CDR2 YSYEKL. The CDR3 consists of 18 residues. CDR3 nucleotide sequence: TGCGCCAGCAGCCAAGATTGGTGGACAGGCCCTTCTGGAAACACCATATATTTT. Protein product: CASSQDWWTGPSGNTIYF.

This clone has a handful of counts. V and J are TRBV9 and TRBJ2-1, with 7 bases identical to TRBD2. The germline gives CDR1 SGDLS, CDR2 YYNGEE. V trimming: 3 bases; J trimming: 0 bases; junction bases outside the gene matches: 6. This CDR3 spans 16 amino acids. CDR3 DNA: TGTGCCAGCAGCGGGAGCGGGAAGAGCTCCTACAATGAGCAGTTCTTC. Translating gives CASSGSGKSSYNEQFF.

The chain links TRBV7-8 to TRBJ1-1, with TRBD1 matching 7 bases. The CDR3 covers 14 residues. The V segment lost 6 bases and the J segment 0 bases; nucleotides outside the gene matches: 4. Looked up from germline, CDR1 is SGHVS and CDR2 is FQNEAQ. This chain's CDR3 is CASRPDRMNTEAFF. The CDR3 nucleotides are TGTGCCAGCAGGCCGGACAGGATGAACACTGAAGCTTTCTTT.

This rearrangement joins TRBV7-8 to TRBJ2-2, with D unclear. The CDR3 is 13 amino acids. V was shortened by 1 base and J by 5 bases, with 5 bases between the two germline ends. Germline V gene lookup returns CDR1 SGHVS and CDR2 FQNEAQ. CDR3 residues: CASSLVQTGELFF. The CDR3 nucleotides are TGTGCCAGCAGCTTAGTCCAGACCGGGGAGCTGTTTTTT.

V is TRBV11-2 and J is TRBJ2-3, with 8 bases that match TRBD2. CDR1 and CDR2 from the germline V gene are SGHAT and FQNNGV. J gave up 4 bases and V 6 bases, and 21 bases lay outside the gene matches. The CDR3 is made up of 19 amino acids. This CDR3 is CASRTIRPSGSPVADTQYF. CDR3 in DNA: TGTGCCAGCAGAACAATCCGACCCAGCGGGAGCCCTGTGGCAGATACGCAGTATTTT. Complete variable domain (other parts from reference TRBV11-2 and TRBJ2-3): EAGVAQSPRYKIIEKRQSVAFWCNPISGHATLYWYQQILGQGPKLLIQFQNNGVVDDSQLPKDRFSAERLKGVDSTLKIQPAKLEDSAVYLCASRTIRPSGSPVADTQYFGPGTRLTVL.

This chain links TRBV5-4 with TRBJ1-6, with TRBD1 as a possible D gene (5 bases). Trimming removed 6 bases at V and 9 bases at J, with 16 bases between. CDR1 and CDR2 from the germline V gene are SGHNT and YYREEE (reference sequence). This CDR3 is 14 amino acids long. The CDR3 reads CASNRWGFGSPLHF. The CDR3 coding sequence is TGTGCCAGCAATCGCTGGGGCTTTGGTTCACCCCTCCACTTT.

The CDR3 nucleotides are TGTGCCACCAGCAGAGACGGACAGGTCTACGAGCAGTACTTC. It codes for CATSRDGQVYEQYF. The chain joins TRBV15 to TRBJ2-7; 7 bases agree with TRBD1. This CDR3 is built from 14 residues. The germline gives CDR1 LNHNV, CDR2 YYDKDF (reference sequence). Germline trimming cut 0 bases from V and 3 bases from J; bases unmatched to any gene: 2. The whole variable domain, filled in from reference TRBV15 and TRBJ2-7, reads DAMVIQNPRYQVTQFGKPVTLSCSQTLNHNVMYWYQQKSSQAPKLLFHYYDKDFNNEADTPDNFQSRRPNTSFCFLDIRSPGLGDTAMYLCATSRDGQVYEQYFGPGTRLTVT.

The chain recombines TRBV3-1 (or the pseudogene TRBV3-2) with TRBJ2-7; 7 bases are a match to TRBD2. After removal of 2 bases from V and 4 bases from J, the junction contained 8 bases not matched to a gene. The CDR3 runs to 15 residues. Looked up from germline, CDR1 is LGHDT and CDR2 is YNNKEL (reference sequence). Here the CDR3 DNA reads TGTGCCAGCAGCCAAAGACTAGCCTACCAATACGAGCAGTACTTC. It yields the protein CASSQRLAYQYEQYF.

The rearrangement uses TRBV19 and TRBJ1-4; 9 nucleotides agree with TRBD1. There are 15 residues in the CDR3. Germline loops: CDR1 LNHDA, CDR2 SQIVND (reference sequence). V lost 2 bases and J lost 5; bases outside the gene matches: 3. The CDR3 loop reads CASSITGGRNEKLFF. The CDR3 DNA is TGTGCCAGTAGTATAACAGGGGGCCGAAATGAAAAACTGTTTTTT.

The rearrangement uses TRBV5-4 and TRBJ2-3; 15 nucleotides match TRBD2. CDR1 is SGHNT and CDR2 is YYREEE in the germline V gene (reference sequence). The CDR3 is made up of 16 amino acids. Germline trimming cut 4 bases from V and 3 bases from J; bases unmatched to any gene: 3. The CDR3 region is CASSGGTSGRTDTQYF. DNA for the CDR3: TGTGCCAGCAGCGGGGGGACTAGCGGGAGGACAGATACGCAGTATTTT.

This chain joins TRBV6-5 and TRBJ2-2, with D unresolved. The CDR3 totals 14 residues. Germline-derived CDR1 and CDR2 are MNHEY and SVGAGI. Between the trimmed V and J ends, which lost 8 bases and 3 bases, there was a span of 13 bases. This chain's CDR3 is CASGTIQDTGELFF. The CDR3 nucleotides read TGTGCCAGCGGTACCATTCAGGACACCGGGGAGCTGTTTTTT.

This clone has only one observation. This rearrangement joins TRBV11-1 to TRBJ1-6; the D is unclear. Germline V gene data show CDR1 as SGHAT and CDR2 as FQDESV (reference sequence). Trimming removed 1 base from V and 10 bases from J, with 8 bases in between. The CDR3 totals 13 residues. The CDR3 is CASSLVAGSPLHF. The CDR3 DNA reads TGTGCCAGCAGCTTAGTGGCGGGGTCACCCCTCCACTTT.

V gene TRBV19 combines with J gene TRBJ1-6; D might be TRBD1 (6 bases). From germline, CDR1 is LNHDA and CDR2 SQIVND (reference sequence). The CDR3 extends over 15 amino acids. The V and J ends lost 1 base and 7 bases respectively, with 11 bases between them. The CDR3 nucleotides are TGTGCCAGTAGTATAGCGACAGGTGGAAATTCACCCCTCCACTTT. Translated: CASSIATGGNSPLHF.

This clone occurred once. The V gene is TRBV5-4, the J gene TRBJ1-2; the match to TRBD1 covers 8 bases. Germline loops: CDR1 SGHNT, CDR2 YYREEE (reference sequence). V shed 4 bases, J shed 4 bases, and the junction held 12 bases outside the gene matches. The CDR3 covers 16 residues. The CDR3 DNA is TGTGCCAGCAGCCACCGGGACAGGCATCGGGGCTATGGCTACACCTTC. Translation gives CASSHRDRHRGYGYTF.

This clone showed up just once. The J gene is TRBJ2-7, the V gene TRBV4-3; D not resolved. Germline CDR1 and CDR2: LGHNA and YSLEER. There are 15 residues in the CDR3. V lost 0 bases and J 0 bases, leaving 9 bases between the germline ends. CDR3 region: CASSQDVTASYEQYF. The CDR3 nucleotides read TGCGCCAGCAGCCAAGATGTTACAGCCTCCTACGAGCAGTACTTC.